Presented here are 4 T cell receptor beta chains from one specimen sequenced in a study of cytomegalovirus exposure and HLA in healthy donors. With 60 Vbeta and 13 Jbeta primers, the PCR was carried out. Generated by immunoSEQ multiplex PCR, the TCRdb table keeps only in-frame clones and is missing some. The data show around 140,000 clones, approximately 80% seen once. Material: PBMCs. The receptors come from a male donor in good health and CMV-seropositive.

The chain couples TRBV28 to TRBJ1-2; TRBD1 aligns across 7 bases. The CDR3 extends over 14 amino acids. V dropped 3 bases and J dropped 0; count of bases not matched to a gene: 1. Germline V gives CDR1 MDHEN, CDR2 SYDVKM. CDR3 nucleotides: TGTGCCAGCAGTTTCGGGACAGCTAACTATGGCTACACCTTC. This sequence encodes CASSFGTANYGYTF.

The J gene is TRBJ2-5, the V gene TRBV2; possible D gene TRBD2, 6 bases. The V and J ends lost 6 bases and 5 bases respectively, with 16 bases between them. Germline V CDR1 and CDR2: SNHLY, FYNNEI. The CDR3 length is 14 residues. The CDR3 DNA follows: TGTGCCAGCAGGCGGGCGGGACTTGGGGAGACCCAGTACTTC. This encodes CASRRAGLGETQYF.

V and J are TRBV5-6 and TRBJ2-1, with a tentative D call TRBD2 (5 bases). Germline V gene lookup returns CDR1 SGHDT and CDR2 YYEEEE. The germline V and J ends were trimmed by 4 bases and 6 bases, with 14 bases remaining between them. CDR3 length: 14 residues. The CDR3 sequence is CASSVRGRGNEQFF. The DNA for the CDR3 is TGTGCCAGCAGCGTCCGAGGCCGGGGCAATGAGCAGTTCTTC. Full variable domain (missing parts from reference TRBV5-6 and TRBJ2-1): DAGVTQSPTHLIKTRGQQVTLRCSPKSGHDTVSWYQQALGQGPQFIFQYYEEEERQRGNFPDRFSGHQFPNYSSELNVNALLLGDSALYLCASSVRGRGNEQFFGPGTRLTVL.

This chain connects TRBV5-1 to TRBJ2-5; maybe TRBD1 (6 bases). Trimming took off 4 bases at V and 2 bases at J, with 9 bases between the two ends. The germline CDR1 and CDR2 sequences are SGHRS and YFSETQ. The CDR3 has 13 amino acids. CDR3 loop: CASSKGQQETQYF. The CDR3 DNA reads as TGCGCCAGCAGCAAAGGACAGCAAGAGACCCAGTACTTC.